These T cell receptor beta chains were read from a single sample in a study of T cell repertoires in cytomegalovirus infection. MiXCR, run by TCRdb on the reads, gives a single entry per CDR3 protein. The sample has 150,000 to 200,000 distinct CDR3 sequences, about 28% seen once. The material sequenced was PBMCs. Source of these receptors: a human donor in good health (CMV status not recorded). Some clones in this sample may be carry-over from other donors' samples. CDR3s include the opening cysteine and the closing phenylalanine or tryptophan. Fields, in order: J gene, clone size, D gene, V gene, CDR3 DNA, CDR3 protein. The D gene is left open where the match is weak. Only part of the rows carry a size: once, few, many, or a class if the clone is expanded.

>TRBJ2-3|-|TRBD1|TRBV6-5
TGTGCCAGCAGCCTACGCCGGGACAGCTACACAGATACGCAGTATTTT
CASSLRRDSYTDTQYF
>TRBJ1-6|many|TRBD1|TRBV7-8
TGTGCCAGCAGCCTCCAGAACAGGGGGTTTTATAATTCACCCCTCCACTTT
CASSLQNRGFYNSPLHF
>TRBJ2-1|few|-|TRBV7-3
TGTGCCAGCAGCTCCATGGGGGGAAACAATGAGCAGTTCTTC
CASSSMGGNNEQFF
>TRBJ2-5|few|TRBD1|TRBV7-2
TGTGCCAGCAGCTTAGTAGGGGGGACAGGTCAACAAGAGACCCAGTACTTC
CASSLVGGTGQQETQYF
>TRBJ1-1|many|-|TRBV29-1
TGCAGCGTTGAAGGGGAGGCCCGGACCGGGGCTTTCTTT
CSVEGEARTGAFF
>TRBJ2-3|-|-|TRBV7-2
TGTGCCAGCAGCTTCCGGGGTCAAGACCTCACAGATACGCAGTATTTT
CASSFRGQDLTDTQYF
>TRBJ1-5|few|-|TRBV28
TGTGCCAGCAGTCCCCAGGACAGTTTTCAGCCCCAGCATTTT
CASSPQDSFQPQHF
>TRBJ1-2|-|-|TRBV7-9
TGTGCCAGCAGCTTAGACCTCACCATCCCAGGAGTCTACACCTTC
CASSLDLTIPGVYTF
>TRBJ2-5|-|TRBD1|TRBV5-5
TGTGCCAGCAGCTTGATGGACAGGCAAGAGACCCAGTACTTC
CASSLMDRQETQYF
>TRBJ2-7|few|-|TRBV30
TGTGCCTGGTCCATTGGCCCCTACGAGCAGTACTTC
CAWSIGPYEQYF
>TRBJ2-1|-|-|TRBV28
TGTGCCAGCGGTGGGGGGAGTGGGTACAATGAGCAGTTCTTC
CASGGGSGYNEQFF
>TRBJ2-7|-|TRBD1|TRBV18
TGTGCCAGCTCACCTCGCACGTGGACAGGGGACTACGAGCAGTACTTC
CASSPRTWTGDYEQYF
>TRBJ2-3|few|TRBD1|TRBV2
TGTGCCAGCAGTGTAGACAGGGCCGAAGAAGATACGCAGTATTTT
CASSVDRAEEDTQYF
>TRBJ1-1|few|-|TRBV20-1
TGCAGTGCCCGCACCCCAACTGAAGCTTTCTTT
CSARTPTEAFF
>TRBJ2-1|few|TRBD1|TRBV10-3
TGTGCCATCAGTAGGGACAGGGGCAATGAGCAGTTCTTC
CAISRDRGNEQFF
>TRBJ1-2|few|TRBD1|TRBV2
TGTGCCAGCCGGGACAGGGATGGCTACACCTTC
CASRDRDGYTF
>TRBJ2-1|few|TRBD2|TRBV7-6
TGTGCCAGCAGCTTAGGTGCTAGCGGGGGGGCGAATGAGCAGTTCTTC
CASSLGASGGANEQFF
>TRBJ1-5|many|TRBD1|TRBV12-3/TRBV12-4
TGTGCCAGCAGTCCCCCGGGACAGGGAGGTCGACAGCCCCAGCATTTT
CASSPPGQGGRQPQHF
>TRBJ2-5|few|-|TRBV25-1
TGTGCCAGCAGCCCCGGGCAGGGTGGTCAAGAGACCCAGTACTTC
CASSPGQGGQETQYF
>TRBJ2-4|-|-|TRBV5-1
TGCGCCAGCAGCTTGACAGGGTCGGCGGCCAAAAACATTCAGTACTTC
CASSLTGSAAKNIQYF
>TRBJ1-1|-|-|TRBV27
TGTGCCAGCTCGGGCTACACTGAAGCTTTCTTT
CASSGYTEAFF
>TRBJ1-1|many|-|TRBV7-2
TGTGCCAGCAGCCTCCGGACACTAGTATCCACTGAAGCTTTCTTT
CASSLRTLVSTEAFF